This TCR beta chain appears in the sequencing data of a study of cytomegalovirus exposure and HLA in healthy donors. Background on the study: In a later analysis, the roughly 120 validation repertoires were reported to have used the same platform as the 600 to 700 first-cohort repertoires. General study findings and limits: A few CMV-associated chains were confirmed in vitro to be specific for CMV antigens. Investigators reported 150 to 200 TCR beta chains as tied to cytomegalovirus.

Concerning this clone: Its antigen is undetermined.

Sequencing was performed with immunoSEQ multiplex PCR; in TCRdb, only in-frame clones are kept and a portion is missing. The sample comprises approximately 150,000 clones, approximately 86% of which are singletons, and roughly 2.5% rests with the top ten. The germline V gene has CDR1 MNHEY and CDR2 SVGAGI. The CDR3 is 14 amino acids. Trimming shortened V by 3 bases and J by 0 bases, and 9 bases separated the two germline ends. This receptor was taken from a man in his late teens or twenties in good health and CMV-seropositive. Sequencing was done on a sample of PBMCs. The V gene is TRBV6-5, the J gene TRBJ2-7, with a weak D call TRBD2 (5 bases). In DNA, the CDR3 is TGTGCCAGCAGTTATGATGGGAGCTCCTACGAGCAGTACTTC. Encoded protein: CASSYDGSSYEQYF.